The 16 T cell receptor beta chains reported below all come from one sample, sequenced in a study of T cells in tuberculosis. Cells were sorted from thawed PBMC rested overnight and stained with GMM-loaded CD1B tetramer, viability dye and anti-CD3. The CD1B tetramers carried C32 glucose monomycolate purified from Rhodococcus equi. Produced via immunoSEQ multiplex PCR; TCRdb's table is partial and in-frame only. In the table there are about 54,000 clones, 88% of which are singletons. Source material: CD1b-GMM tetramer-negative cells sorted from PBMCs. These receptors were taken from an adult woman with latent tuberculosis.

This sequence joins TRBV7-2 and TRBJ2-5, with TRBD2 as a possible D gene (6 bases). The ends were cut back, 3 bases at V and 4 bases at J, with 12 bases in the middle. Germline values: CDR1 SGHTA, CDR2 FQGNSA. This CDR3 has 14 amino acids. The CDR3 DNA is TGTGCCAGCAGCTTCGCCCCCGGGGGAGAGACCCAGTACTTC. Amino acid sequence: CASSFAPGGETQYF.

The chain employs TRBV5-1 and TRBJ2-3; TRBD1 might be the D (7 bases). The CDR3 length is 15 residues. CDR1 is SGHRS, CDR2 YFSETQ, per germline. V lost 3 bases and J 0 bases, leaving 11 bases between the germline ends. The CDR3 sequence: CASSSTGTSTDTQYF. The CDR3 nucleotides read TGCGCCAGCAGCTCGACAGGGACTAGCACAGATACGCAGTATTTT.

This clone appeared once. This chain connects TRBV4-3 to TRBJ2-2; 11 bases are a match to TRBD2. V shed 0 bases and J 0 bases; nucleotides not matched to a gene: 12. Germline loops: CDR1 LGHNA, CDR2 YSLEER. This CDR3 region has 21 residues. The CDR3, as DNA: TGCGCCAGCAGCCAAGATTCCGTAATGACTAGCGGGGCGTCGAACACCGGGGAGCTGTTTTTT. The encoded protein is CASSQDSVMTSGASNTGELFF.

The chain combines TRBV7-2 with TRBJ2-2, with 8 bases that match TRBD1. This CDR3 has 15 amino acids. V lost 1 base to trimming and J lost 11 bases; unmatched junction nucleotides: 9. Germline V gives CDR1 SGHTA, CDR2 FQGNSA. The CDR3 region has the DNA TGTGCCAGCAGCTTAGTTTGGACAGGGCCTATAGAGCTGTTTTTT. It specifies CASSLVWTGPIELFF.

The chain recombines TRBV6-5 with TRBJ2-3, with TRBD2 matching over 8 bases. This CDR3 comprises 15 residues. After removal of 5 bases from V and 3 bases from J, the junction contained 7 bases not matched to a gene. CDR1 is MNHEY and CDR2 is SVGAGI in the germline V gene. CDR3 in amino acids: CASSPRIAGTDTQYF. The CDR3 DNA reads as TGTGCCAGCAGTCCCCGGATAGCGGGGACAGATACGCAGTATTTT.

J is TRBJ2-3 and V is TRBV2; the D gene is possibly TRBD2 (5 bases). The CDR3 length is 13 residues. Germline V lookup: CDR1 SNHLY, CDR2 FYNNEI. V was trimmed by 3 bases and J by 2 bases, leaving 6 bases between them. DNA for the CDR3: TGTGCCAGCAGTGAGGGAGTCACAGATACGCAGTATTTT. Translated: CASSEGVTDTQYF.

The chain links TRBV19 to TRBJ2-2; 7 nucleotides match TRBD1. CDR3 length equals 16 residues. The V segment lost 1 base and the J segment 5 bases; nucleotides outside the gene matches: 7. Germline V lookup: CDR1 LNHDA, CDR2 SQIVND (reference sequence). As DNA, the CDR3 is TGTGCCAGTAGTATAGTAGGGACAGCCATTACCGGGGAGCTGTTTTTT. It codes for CASSIVGTAITGELFF. Full variable domain (rest looked up from reference TRBV19 and TRBJ2-2): DGGITQSPKYLFRKEGQNVTLSCEQNLNHDAMYWYRQDPGQGLRLIYYSQIVNDFQKGDIAEGYSVSREKKESFPLTVTSAQKNPTAFYLCASSIVGTAITGELFFGEGSRLTVL.

The chain couples TRBV27 to TRBJ2-2; TRBD2 aligns across 8 bases. V gave up 6 bases and J gave up 2 bases; unmatched junction bases: 5. Germline CDR1 is MNHEY and CDR2 is SMNVEV (reference sequence). The CDR3 extends over 15 amino acids. The CDR3 reads CASRSSGVNTGELFF. The CDR3 nucleotides read TGTGCCAGCAGGAGTAGCGGGGTAAACACCGGGGAGCTGTTTTTT.

The chain couples TRBV5-1 to TRBJ2-7; tentative D call: TRBD2 (7 bases). Germline V CDR1 and CDR2: SGHRS, YFSETQ. The CDR3 totals 16 residues. V was cut by 1 base and J by 4 bases, with 18 bases left in between. CDR3 nucleotide sequence: TGCGCCAGCAGCTTGTTGGCGGGGGCCGCAACATACGAGCAGTACTTC. Its protein is CASSLLAGAATYEQYF.

The genes are TRBV7-2 and TRBJ2-7; D gene unclear. CDR3 size: 17 residues. Germline V lookup: CDR1 SGHTA, CDR2 FQGNSA. V lost 4 bases to trimming and J lost 2 bases, with 21 bases between them. The DNA for the CDR3 is TGTGCCAGCAGCTCCCACCCTTCCACAGTGGAACCCTACGAGCAGTACTTC. It translates to CASSSHPSTVEPYEQYF.

The chain combines TRBV27 with TRBJ1-1; 7 bases map to TRBD1. V lost 4 bases to trimming and J lost 3 bases; unmatched junction nucleotides: 11. CDR3 length: 16 residues. CDR1 is MNHEY and CDR2 is SMNVEV in the germline V gene (reference sequence). The CDR3 sequence: CASSSLTGFGYTEAFF. Here the CDR3 DNA reads TGTGCCAGCAGTTCCCTGACAGGGTTTGGGTACACTGAAGCTTTCTTT.

V gene TRBV28 combines with J gene TRBJ1-2; no clear D gene. Trimming removed 5 bases from V and 4 bases from J, with 23 bases in between. The CDR3 runs to 17 residues. Germline V lookup: CDR1 MDHEN, CDR2 SYDVKM. The CDR3 here is CASSLASDGGIVYGYTF. The CDR3 nucleotides read TGTGCCAGCAGTCTCGCTTCAGACGGAGGGATAGTCTATGGCTACACCTTC.

The V and J genes are TRBV5-1 and TRBJ1-2, with 8 bases that match TRBD1. Germline loops: CDR1 SGHRS, CDR2 YFSETQ. Trimming cost V 6 bases and J 5 bases; bases outside gene matches: 15. This CDR3 region has 16 residues. The CDR3 reads CASNRGGGGQVYGYTF. The CDR3 region has the DNA TGCGCCAGCAACCGGGGCGGTGGGGGACAGGTTTATGGCTACACCTTC.

This chain links TRBV18 with TRBJ1-6, with D maybe TRBD1 (5 bases). The germline V gene encodes CDR1 KGHSH and CDR2 LQKENI. This CDR3 is built from 16 residues. Trimming left V 3 bases short and J 7 bases short, with 16 bases between. CDR3: CASSPTRQGGNSPLHF. CDR3 in DNA: TGTGCCAGCTCACCGACCCGGCAGGGTGGGAATTCACCCCTCCACTTT.

The chain has TRBV14 and TRBJ2-7; D remains ambiguous. Germline-derived CDR1 and CDR2 are SGHDN and FVKESK. This CDR3 contains 14 residues. Trimming pared 0 bases from V and 3 bases from J, leaving 9 bases between. The CDR3: CASSQETNFYEQYF. Here the CDR3 DNA reads TGTGCCAGCAGCCAAGAAACTAACTTCTACGAGCAGTACTTC. The entire variable domain, with the rest obtained from reference TRBV14 and TRBJ2-7, is as follows: EAGVTQFPSHSVIEKGQTVTLRCDPISGHDNLYWYRRVMGKEIKFLLHFVKESKQDESGMPNNRFLAERTGGTYSTLKVQPAELEDSGVYFCASSQETNFYEQYFGPGTRLTVT.

The chain employs TRBV5-1 and TRBJ1-1; D possibly corresponds to TRBD1 (6 bases). The CDR3 length is 16 residues. Between the trimmed V and J ends, which lost 4 bases and 1 base, there was a span of 17 bases. Germline V gives CDR1 SGHRS, CDR2 YFSETQ. The DNA for the CDR3 is TGCGCCAGCAGCATATATCCAGGGGCGGCGAACACTGAAGCTTTCTTT. Encoded protein: CASSIYPGAANTEAFF.